Listed below are T cell receptor beta chains from one sample, sequenced in a study of shared clonotypes between healthy human individuals. Some clones are missing from TCRdb's copy, which holds only in-frame ones; the method was immunoSEQ multiplex PCR. This sample carries approximately 2.5 million clones, approximately 92% of them seen once, and the ten largest clones take roughly 0.13%. Sequencing input: naive CD4+ T cells sorted from blood. The receptors shown here come from a man younger than 30 in good health. The CDR3 runs from the conserved cysteine through the conserved F or W. The D gene is left open where the match is weak. Where a row states a size, it is once, few, many or the class of an expanded clone; other rows omit it.

J gene,D gene,clone size,V gene,CDR3 DNA,CDR3 protein
TRBJ2-7,.,.,TRBV28,TGTGCCAGCAGGAGACAGGGAGGGTACGAGCAGTACTTC,CASRRQGGYEQYF
TRBJ2-4,TRBD2,.,TRBV7-8,TGTGCCAGCAGCGGGGGGACTAGCGGGACTTTAGCCAAAAACATTCAGTACTTC,CASSGGTSGTLAKNIQYF
TRBJ1-1,.,few,TRBV27,TGTGCCAGCGGGACCACTCCCTTCAACACTGAAGCTTTCTTT,CASGTTPFNTEAFF
TRBJ2-1,.,.,TRBV10-1,TGCGCCAGCAGTGACCTGGACAGTGGTGAGCAGTTCTTC,CASSDLDSGEQFF
TRBJ1-5,.,few,TRBV6-5,TGTGCCAGCAGACAGGGTAGCAATCAGCCCCAGCATTTT,CASRQGSNQPQHF
TRBJ1-1,.,.,TRBV11-2,TGTGCCAGCAACTGGGGCGGGGACGGAGAAGCTTTCTTT,CASNWGGDGEAFF
TRBJ1-1,.,.,TRBV19,TGTGCCAGTAGTACCGGGACGGAGAACACTGAAGCTTTCTTT,CASSTGTENTEAFF
TRBJ2-7,TRBD1,.,TRBV27,TGTGCCAGCAGGGGGACTGGGACAGGAAAACGGTACGAGCAGTACTTC,CASRGTGTGKRYEQYF
TRBJ2-1,TRBD2,.,TRBV7-2,TGTGCCAGCAGCACCGGACTAGCGGGTACCAATGAGCAGTTCTTC,CASSTGLAGTNEQFF
TRBJ1-5,.,.,TRBV21-1,TGTGCCAGCAGCAACAGACAGGGATGGCAGCCCCAGCATTTT,CASSNRQGWQPQHF
TRBJ2-5,TRBD2,.,TRBV27,TGTGCCAGCAGTTTCGCGGGACTAGCGGGAGAGACCCAGTACTTC,CASSFAGLAGETQYF
TRBJ2-7,TRBD1,.,TRBV10-2,TGCGCCAGCACCTCCGGGACAGGGGTAATCGAGCAGTACTTC,CASTSGTGVIEQYF
TRBJ2-1,TRBD2,.,TRBV19,TGTGCCAGTAGTATTTCTATCGGGACTAGCGGCTTCAGTTGGGAGTACAATGAGCAGTTCTTC,CASSISIGTSGFSWEYNEQFF
TRBJ1-5,.,.,TRBV30,TGTGCCTGTGGCGGGGACTACAATCAGCCCCAGCATTTT,CACGGDYNQPQHF
TRBJ2-3,TRBD1,.,TRBV6-5,TGTGCCAGCACCAGGAGGACAGGGCCAGATACGCAGTATTTT,CASTRRTGPDTQYF
TRBJ2-7,TRBD1,.,TRBV6-1,TGTGCCAGCAGAGAGCAGACAGGGGGCCACGAGCAGTACTTC,CASREQTGGHEQYF
TRBJ1-2,.,.,TRBV7-2,TGTGCCAGCAATTTGGGGGGCCAGAACTATGGCTACACCTTC,CASNLGGQNYGYTF
TRBJ2-3,.,.,TRBV5-1,TGCGCCAGCAGCTTAGTTCCACAGCCGCCAGATACGCAGTATTTT,CASSLVPQPPDTQYF
TRBJ1-2,.,once,TRBV19,TGTGCCAGTAGTATCCATGAGGACAGCTATGGCTACACCTTC,CASSIHEDSYGYTF
TRBJ1-2,.,once,TRBV19,TGTGCCAGTAGTATTAAGGGTATAGGTGGCTACACCTTC,CASSIKGIGGYTF
TRBJ2-7,.,.,TRBV21-1,TGTGCCAGCAGCAAGAAACTGTGGACTAGCGGGAGGGCCCCCTCCTACGAGCAGTACTTC,CASSKKLWTSGRAPSYEQYF
TRBJ2-1,TRBD2,.,TRBV5-1,TGCGCCAGCAGCGAGGGGACTAGCGGGAAGCTCCAGCAGTTCTTC,CASSEGTSGKLQQFF
TRBJ2-7,.,.,TRBV29-1,TGCAGCGTTACGTTACCAGGGACCTACGAGCAGTACTTC,CSVTLPGTYEQYF
TRBJ2-7,.,.,TRBV5-1,TGCGCCAGCAGCTTGGAAGGGCCATCCTACGAGCAGTACTTC,CASSLEGPSYEQYF
TRBJ1-1,.,few,TRBV30,TGTGCCTGGAGTAAGGGGTCCGTTACTGAAGCTTTCTTT,CAWSKGSVTEAFF
TRBJ1-5,.,.,TRBV7-9,TGTGCCAGCAGCTTAGGAGGGCTGAACAATCAGCCCCAGCATTTT,CASSLGGLNNQPQHF
TRBJ1-1,.,.,TRBV27,TGTGCCAGTGGCTGGGGTAACACTGAAGCTTTCTTT,CASGWGNTEAFF
TRBJ1-1,.,few,TRBV10-3,TGTGCCATCAGTGAGAGACCCGACAAGGGGGTTGCTTTCTTT,CAISERPDKGVAFF
TRBJ1-5,TRBD1,.,TRBV6-6,TGTGCCAGCGGACAGGGTAATAGCAATCAGCCCCAGCATTTT,CASGQGNSNQPQHF
TRBJ2-7,TRBD1,.,TRBV5-6,TGTGCCAGCAGCTCTTTGGACAGGGACTACGAGCAGTACTTC,CASSSLDRDYEQYF
TRBJ2-3,.,.,TRBV7-2,TGTGCCAGCAGCTTGACCGGGAGAACTGATACGCAGTATTTT,CASSLTGRTDTQYF
TRBJ2-5,TRBD2,.,TRBV7-2,TGTGCCAGCAGCTTATCGGGAGGGGACCAAGAGACCCAGTACTTC,CASSLSGGDQETQYF
TRBJ2-3,TRBD1,.,TRBV7-2,TGTGCCAGCAGCTCGGGACAGCTGGGCACAGATACGCAGTATTTT,CASSSGQLGTDTQYF
TRBJ1-5,.,.,TRBV19,TGTGCCAGTAGTATTCCCTCAGCGGCCAATCAGCCCCAGCATTTT,CASSIPSAANQPQHF
TRBJ2-5,.,.,TRBV19,TGTGCCAGTAGGCCGCTTGGGCGCGGGGAGACCCAGTACTTC,CASRPLGRGETQYF
TRBJ1-2,TRBD1,few,TRBV7-9,TGTGCCAGCAGGCCGACAGGGGGCGATCATGGCTACACCTTC,CASRPTGGDHGYTF
TRBJ2-7,.,.,TRBV2,TGTGCCAGCAGTGAAGGCCGGACCGGGATGGACGAGCAGTACTTC,CASSEGRTGMDEQYF
TRBJ1-5,.,.,TRBV27,TGTGCCAGCAGTAAGGGGGGCGCAGGTGAGCCCCAGCATTTT,CASSKGGAGEPQHF
TRBJ1-1,TRBD1,.,TRBV6-6,TGTGCCAGCAGTTTTCGGACAGGGGCCACTGAAGCTTTCTTT,CASSFRTGATEAFF
TRBJ2-7,.,.,TRBV18,TGTGCCAGCTCACCACCAGGGTCTAGCTACGAGCAGTACTTC,CASSPPGSSYEQYF
TRBJ2-3,TRBD1,.,TRBV29-1,TGCAGCGTTGTAGGGGGCCCCCAAACTAGCACAGATACGCAGTATTTT,CSVVGGPQTSTDTQYF
TRBJ1-1,.,.,TRBV5-1,TGCGCCAGCAGCCTGGCCGCGAGCCTTCCCACTGAAGCTTTCTTT,CASSLAASLPTEAFF
TRBJ2-7,.,.,TRBV5-5,TGTGCCAGCAGCTTATCAGGGACCCTCTACGAGCAGTACTTC,CASSLSGTLYEQYF
TRBJ2-3,.,.,TRBV5-8,TGTGCCAGCGGCAAAAGGTCCCAAGTCACAGATACGCAGTATTTT,CASGKRSQVTDTQYF
TRBJ2-2,.,once,TRBV7-9,TGTGCCAGCAGCTTAGGGGGACAAAACACCGGGGAGCTGTTTTTT,CASSLGGQNTGELFF
TRBJ2-7,.,.,TRBV18,TGTGCCAGCTCACCCGGCAGGAGCCACGAGCAGTACTTC,CASSPGRSHEQYF
TRBJ2-7,TRBD2,.,TRBV18,TGTGCCAGCTCACCGACTAGCGGAACCTACGAGCAGTACTTC,CASSPTSGTYEQYF
TRBJ1-4,TRBD1,.,TRBV6-6,TGTGCCAGCAGTCGGACAGGCTCAACTAATGAAAAACTGTTTTTT,CASSRTGSTNEKLFF
TRBJ1-5,.,.,TRBV30,TGTGCCTGGAGTGGGACAAGGCCTAGCAATCAGCCCCAGCATTTT,CAWSGTRPSNQPQHF
TRBJ1-5,.,few,TRBV28,TGTGCCAGCAGTTTCGGTCTCAATCAGCCCCAGCATTTT,CASSFGLNQPQHF
TRBJ1-2,TRBD1,.,TRBV28,TGTGCCAGCAGTTTATTGAGTGGACAGGGGGCAGGGGGCTACACCTTC,CASSLLSGQGAGGYTF
TRBJ2-7,.,once,TRBV5-1,TGCGCCAGCATGGCTGCAGCCCAAGACTACGAGCAGTACTTC,CASMAAAQDYEQYF
TRBJ2-4,.,.,TRBV5-4,TGTGCCAGCAGCCAGATCGGGATGGGGAACATTCAGTACTTC,CASSQIGMGNIQYF
TRBJ2-1,TRBD1,.,TRBV5-1,TGCGCCAGCAGCTTGGGGACAGGGATGGGCAATGAGCAGTTCTTC,CASSLGTGMGNEQFF